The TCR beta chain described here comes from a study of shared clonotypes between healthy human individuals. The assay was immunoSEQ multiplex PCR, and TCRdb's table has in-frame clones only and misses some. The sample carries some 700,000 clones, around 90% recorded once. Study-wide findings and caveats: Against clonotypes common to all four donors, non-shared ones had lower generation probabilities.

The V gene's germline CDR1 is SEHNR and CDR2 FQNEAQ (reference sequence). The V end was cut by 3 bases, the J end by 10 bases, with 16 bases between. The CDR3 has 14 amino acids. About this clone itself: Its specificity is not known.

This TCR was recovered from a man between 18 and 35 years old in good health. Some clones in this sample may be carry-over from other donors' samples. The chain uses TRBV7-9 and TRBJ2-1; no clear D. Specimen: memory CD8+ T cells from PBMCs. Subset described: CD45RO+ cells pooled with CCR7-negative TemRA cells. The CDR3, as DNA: TGTGCCAGCAGCTTCGGAAGGTGGGAAGACGAGCAGTTCTTC. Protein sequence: CASSFGRWEDEQFF.